This is a list of T cell receptor beta chains from one sample in a study of blood T cells in healthy people across ages. One entry per CDR3 protein, called by TCRdb with MiXCR from the 5' RACE reads. The sample contains approximately 1,700,000 distinct CDR3 sequences, more than 35% of which appear only once. Sequenced material: blood. Receptors were obtained from a human donor in good health. The CDR3 runs from the conserved cysteine through the conserved F or W. A D gene is named only where the DNA matches it firmly. Only part of the rows carry a size: once, few, many, or a class if the clone is expanded.

>-|12|TRBJ2-5|TRBV20-1|few
TGCAGTGCTATTAACGGTGACGAGACCCAGTACTTC
CSAINGDETQYF
>TRBD1|15|TRBJ2-1|TRBV30|few
TGTGCCTGGACCCCCGGGACAGCTACCTACAATGAGCAGTTCTTC
CAWTPGTATYNEQFF
>TRBD2|14|TRBJ2-7|TRBV12-5|-
TGTGCTAGTGGTCCCGGGACTAATTTGGGCGAGCAGTACTTC
CASGPGTNLGEQYF
>-|13|TRBJ1-1|TRBV5-6|-
TGTGCCAGCAGCCTGGAGTGGGGGCCTGAAGCTTTCTTT
CASSLEWGPEAFF
>-|16|TRBJ2-7|TRBV3-1|-
TGTGCCAGCAGCCAAGATGATAGCTCGGTGTTCTACGAGCAGTACTTC
CASSQDDSSVFYEQYF
>-|15|TRBJ2-3|TRBV20-1|-
TGCAGTGCTATCCGATTCAGTGCGGGGGCATATACGCAGTATTTT
CSAIRFSAGAYTQYF
>-|12|TRBJ2-1|TRBV20-1|few
TGCAGTGCCCGGGGCAGAATCGATGAGCAGTTCTTC
CSARGRIDEQFF
>-|13|TRBJ2-3|TRBV27|few
TGTGCCAGCAGTTTATGGTTTACAGATACGCAGTATTTT
CASSLWFTDTQYF
>-|15|TRBJ2-3|TRBV29-1|-
TGCAGCGCCATAACCCACCCGGCTTACACAGATACGCAGTATTTT
CSAITHPAYTDTQYF
>-|16|TRBJ2-5|TRBV7-2|few
TGTGCCAGCAGCCCCTCCTGGGTAGCCGCCCAAGAGACCCAGTACTTC
CASSPSWVAAQETQYF
>-|14|TRBJ1-2|TRBV7-9|few
TGTGCCAGCAGCTTAGCCCCAGCATCCTATGGCTACACCTTC
CASSLAPASYGYTF
>TRBD2|15|TRBJ2-1|TRBV20-1|-
TGCAGTGCTTCCTTTGAGAGCGGGGGCTACAATGAGCAGTTCTTC
CSASFESGGYNEQFF
>-|15|TRBJ2-5|TRBV4-3|few
TGCGCCAGCAGCCAAGATCACAGGTACCAAGAGACCCAGTACTTC
CASSQDHRYQETQYF
>TRBD1|16|TRBJ2-1|TRBV7-6|-
TGTGCCAGCAGCTTAGGAGGGACAGGGGCTTACAATGAGCAGTTCTTC
CASSLGGTGAYNEQFF
>-|16|TRBJ2-7|TRBV7-8|-
TGTGCCAGCAGCGGAAGTACAGGGACGGTCAACTACGAGCAGTACTTC
CASSGSTGTVNYEQYF